This T cell receptor (beta chain) was captured by sequencing in a study of PD-1 blockade in classical Hodgkin lymphoma. TCRdb keeps only in-frame clones here, not all; method: immunoSEQ multiplex PCR. The sample records some 4,000 clones, 60% to 85% being singletons. Study findings and constraints: Whatever underlies the repertoire differences (possibly disease activity or prior therapy) remains undefined. Complete responders possessed baseline diversity comparable to newly diagnosed patients.

The V gene end was trimmed by 5 bases and the J gene end by 3 bases; junction bases not matched to a gene: 13. The CDR3 spans 17 residues. Germline V gene sequence: CDR1 SQVTM, CDR2 ANQGSEA. All patients experienced relapse after autologous stem cell transplantation, and brentuximab vedotin exposure was variable. Details on this clone: Its specificity is unknown.

Sequenced here: peripheral blood mononuclear cells (PBMCs), sampled at baseline. This chain connects TRBV29-1 to TRBJ1-3; 10 nucleotides align to TRBD1. This receptor was identified in a human donor with classical Hodgkin lymphoma. This chain's CDR3 is CSVRGGQGGLFGNTIYF. CDR3 nucleotide sequence: TGCAGCGTTCGAGGAGGACAGGGGGGACTCTTTGGAAACACCATATATTTT. Looking up the rest from reference TRBV29-1 and TRBJ1-3 gives the full variable domain: SAVISQKPSRDICQRGTSLTIQCQVDSQVTMMFWYRQQPGQSLTLIATANQGSEATYESGFVIDKFPISRPNLTFSTLTVSNMSPEDSSIYLCSVRGGQGGLFGNTIYFGEGSWLTVV.